Below are 10 T cell receptor beta chains sequenced from a single sample in a study of metastatic and nonmetastatic thyroid tumors. Every patient was untreated before thyroid surgery. TCRdb ran MiXCR on the PCR reads. The sample carries 31,000 or so clones, over 15% recorded once. Sequenced: blood. Receptors originate from a female donor with papillary thyroid cancer or a benign thyroid nodule (not recorded which). Some clones in this sample may be carry-over from other donors' samples.

This clone was detected many times. The V and J genes are TRBV3-1 and TRBJ1-4, with 8 bases fitting TRBD1. The CDR3 contains 14 residues. Germline V gene sequence: CDR1 LGHDT, CDR2 YNNKEL (reference sequence). The junction had 7 bases not matched to a gene; V was cut back by 5 bases and J by 8 bases. The CDR3 here is CASSEDRVDEKLFF. DNA of the CDR3: TGTGCCAGCAGCGAGGACAGGGTTGACGAAAAACTGTTTTTT.

This clone occurred many times. The gene calls are TRBV7-3 and TRBJ1-2, with 7 nucleotides matching TRBD1. Germline V CDR1 and CDR2: SGHTA, FQGTGA. The CDR3 length is 15 residues. Losses at the gene ends were 5 bases for V and 1 base for J; bases not matched to a gene: 7. This CDR3 is CASSPGGTDNYGYTF. CDR3 nucleotide sequence: TGTGCCAGCAGCCCCGGCGGGACAGATAACTATGGCTACACCTTC.

This clone was counted at least ten times. A much more abundant neighbour one base away suggests this may be a read error. Because it lacks the conserved phenylalanine or tryptophan at the end, this CDR3 is likely a read error. The chain uses TRBV6-1 and TRBJ1-1; D perhaps matches TRBD1 (5 bases). CDR3 size: 14 residues. V was pared by 6 bases and J by 0 bases, with 11 bases between. Germline loops: CDR1 MNHNS, CDR2 SASEGT. CDR3 sequence reads: CASRFGALNTEAFS. The CDR3 DNA is TGTGCCAGCAGGTTCGGGGCTCTGAACACTGAAGCTTTCTCT.

The rearrangement joins TRBV30 to TRBJ1-4; no firm D call. The CDR3 length is 14 residues. The germline gives CDR1 GTSNPN, CDR2 SVGIG (reference sequence). V was shortened by 1 base and J by 5 bases, with 11 bases between the two germline ends. The CDR3 region is CAWSGAEGNEKLFF. The DNA for the CDR3 is TGTGCCTGGAGTGGGGCGGAAGGAAATGAAAAACTGTTTTTT.

This clone was observed at least ten times. The rearrangement joins TRBV6-1 to TRBJ2-6, with D unresolved. The CDR3 spans 15 residues. Germline CDR1 MNHNS, CDR2 SASEGT. V lost 1 base, J lost 0 bases, and 4 bases lay in between. Here the CDR3 DNA reads TGTGCCAGCAGTGAAGACAGCTCTGGGGCCAACGTCCTGACTTTC. Translating it yields CASSEDSSGANVLTF.

This clone showed up many times. This sequence joins TRBV20-1 and TRBJ2-1; D remains ambiguous. This CDR3 has 17 residues. The V end lost 5 bases, the J end lost 0 bases, and 20 bases lay between the germline ends. Germline loops: CDR1 DFQATT, CDR2 SNEGSKA (reference sequence). CDR3 amino acids: CSAPPPPWQSSYNEQFF. The CDR3 nucleotides are TGCAGTGCTCCGCCCCCCCCCTGGCAGAGCTCCTACAATGAGCAGTTCTTC.

This clone was seen a handful of times. This sequence joins TRBV5-4 and TRBJ2-1; tentative D call: TRBD2 (6 bases). Deletions cut 5 bases from V and 0 bases from J, with 12 bases between. Per the germline V gene, CDR1 is SGHNT and CDR2 is YYREEE (reference sequence). The length of the CDR3 is 15 residues. The CDR3 protein is CASRRDFSSYNEQFF. As DNA, the CDR3 is TGTGCCAGCAGACGGGACTTTTCCTCCTACAATGAGCAGTTCTTC.

This clone was detected many times. The chain couples TRBV3-1 to TRBJ2-2; D remains unclear. This CDR3 comprises 15 residues. The V end was cut by 3 bases, the J end by 1 base, with 9 bases between. Germline CDR1 reads LGHDT; CDR2 reads YNNKEL (reference sequence). The CDR3 loop is CASSHRTQNTGELFF. The CDR3 DNA reads as TGTGCCAGCAGCCATCGGACCCAGAACACCGGGGAGCTGTTTTTT.

The V call is TRBV20-1, the J call TRBJ2-7; D might be TRBD1 (5 bases). Trimming cost V 1 base and J 2 bases, with 15 bases left between them. There are 15 residues in the CDR3. CDR1 is DFQATT and CDR2 is SNEGSKA in the germline V gene (reference sequence). The CDR3 DNA follows: TGCAGTGCTAGAGTTGGGTGGACACACCCCTACGAGCAGTACTTC. Translation: CSARVGWTHPYEQYF.

In this sample, this clone is medium-sized (0.01 to 0.1%). V and J are TRBV6-2 or TRBV6-3 and TRBJ2-2; no firm D call. Trimming took off 0 bases at V and 3 bases at J, with 8 bases between the two ends. CDR3 length: 15 residues. The germline gives CDR1 MNHEY, CDR2 SVGEGT. Written as DNA, the CDR3 is TGTGCCAGCAGTTACTCGACCAGGTACACCGGGGAGCTGTTTTTT. It translates to CASSYSTRYTGELFF.